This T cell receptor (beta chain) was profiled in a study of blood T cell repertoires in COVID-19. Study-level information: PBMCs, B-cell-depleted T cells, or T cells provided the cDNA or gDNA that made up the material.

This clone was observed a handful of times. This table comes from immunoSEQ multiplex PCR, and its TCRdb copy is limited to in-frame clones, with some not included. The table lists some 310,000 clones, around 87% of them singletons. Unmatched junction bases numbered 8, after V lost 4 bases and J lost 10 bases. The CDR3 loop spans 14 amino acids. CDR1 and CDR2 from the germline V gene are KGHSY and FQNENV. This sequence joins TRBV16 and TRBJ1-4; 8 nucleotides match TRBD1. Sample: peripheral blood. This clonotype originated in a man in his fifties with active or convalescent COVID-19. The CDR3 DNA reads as TGTGCCAGCAGCCGCGACAGGGGCGTAGGAAAACTGTTTTTT. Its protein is CASSRDRGVGKLFF.